This T cell receptor (beta chain) was retrieved from a study of T cell responses to AZD1222 COVID-19 vaccine. The wider study: Whether given at about 4 or about 12 weeks, second doses were pooled. Study outcomes and limitations: White British donors predominated, females outnumbered males, and clonal diversity was possibly underestimated. Baseline seropositives among AZD1222 recipients totaled only five to seven.

On this clone itself: The antigen remains unidentified.

The protocol was immunoSEQ multiplex PCR, while the TCRdb copy is restricted to in-frame clones and leaves out a portion. The table has tens of thousands of clones, about 90% seen once. Germline assignment: CDR1 SGHRS and CDR2 YFSETQ. CDR3 length: 12 amino acids. Between the trimmed V and J ends, which lost 4 bases and 6 bases, there was a span of 8 bases. The sequence was obtained from an adult in good health. Source: peripheral blood, taken on day 0 of AZD1222 vaccination. The genes are TRBV5-1 and TRBJ1-5, with D perhaps TRBD1 (6 bases). CDR3 nucleotide sequence: TGCGCCAGCAGCCAAGGGGGTCAGCCCCAGCATTTT. Translating gives CASSQGGQPQHF.